The entry that follows covers one T cell receptor (beta chain) sequence. Its antigen is still unknown. These data belong to a study of shared clonotypes between healthy human individuals. About the study: Per donor, CD8 memory used one plate, CD8 naive used two, CD4 memory used three and CD4 naive used three. General study findings and limits: Large depth notwithstanding, sorted-subset sequencing proved incomplete by rarefaction.

The V segment lost 5 bases and the J segment 6 bases; nucleotides outside the gene matches: 17. The CDR3 contains 18 residues. The germline gives CDR1 SGHRS, CDR2 YFSETQ. Assay used: immunoSEQ multiplex PCR; TCRdb lists only in-frame clones, some missing. The repertoire holds 2.5 million or so clones, with over 85% as singletons. This TCR derives from a young man in good health. Material: naive CD4+ T cells sorted from blood. Documented subset: CD45RA+ positively selected. The V gene is TRBV5-1, the J gene TRBJ2-1, with TRBD2 matching 10 bases. The CDR3 bases are TGCGCCAGCAGGGCTGCCTTACCCCTAGCGGGAGTAATCAATGAGCAGTTCTTC. This encodes CASRAALPLAGVINEQFF.